Below, one T cell receptor beta chain is given with its context. This clone has only one observation. Its antigen remains unidentified. No base-level quality is on record; no much larger clone is a single base apart. TCRbeta CDR3 regions were amplified from genomic DNA using the immunoSEQ Assay, a bias-controlled multiplex PCR. The study's processing was this. Within the assay, amplification of reference gene primers was used to estimate how many nucleated cells each sample contained. Sequence reads were collapsed and filtered to measure the absolute abundance of every unique TCRbeta CDR3 rearrangement. For each sample, productive Simpson clonality was calculated as the square root of Simpson's diversity index across productive rearrangements. This immuneACCESS table, as held by TCRdb, lists in-frame sequences with V and J called but not all clones. Of the missing ones, under half trace to an unresolved V gene in checked studies; the others have no known cause. That table gives V, J and clone size, and the DNA gave D and trimming. The sample table lists 90,000 to 120,000 clones, about nine tenths of them with a count of one. The ten largest clonotypes hold roughly 1.3% of the sample.

The data are from a study of blood T cell repertoires in COVID-19 (dated by TCRdb to about 2020). Regarding the research as a whole: The collaborator samples originated in the United States, Italy and Spain and spanned the acute and convalescent phases of COVID-19. Where available, HLA class I and class II types were taken from metadata supplied by the sample provider and were not determined by assay-based typing. Samples were obtained from the ongoing ImmuneRACE study (first 160 participants) and from over a thousand subjects provided by 6 global collaborators. The sample metadata nearly always contained a de-identified subject ID, COVID-19 status, age in years and sex. The repertoires were made available in a free public database intended to serve as a resource for research on the immune response to SARS-CoV-2. The material from the prospective study consisted of cDNA or gDNA derived from T cells, B-cell-depleted T cells, or PBMCs. Subjects who had been exposed to COVID-19, were actively infected with it, or had recovered from it provided the deeply sampled blood TCRbeta repertoires that made up the dataset.

The germline V gene (reference sequence) specifies LGHDT as CDR1 and YNNKEL as CDR2. The CDR3, from cysteine to phenylalanine, totals 15 residues. CDR3 DNA only is kept here, 45 bases in frame from base 1. At the junction V is shortened by 0 bases and J by 3 bases; bases outside the gene matches: 4. General study outcomes and caveats: The quantity of clinical and demographic metadata differed by source and by participant and was supplied without curation.

Each collaborating institution followed its own protocols to collect whole blood in K2EDTA tubes. Collaborator samples were shipped for TCRbeta analysis as frozen whole blood, isolated PBMCs, or DNA extracted from either sample type. The chain is made from TRBV3-1 (or the pseudogene TRBV3-2) and TRBJ2-5; 7 middle bases align to TRBD2. The TCR was taken from a woman aged 25 to 39 with acute or convalescent COVID-19. The material sequenced was peripheral blood. The CDR3 sequence is CASSQDLLAEETQYF. The DNA reads as follows: TGTGCCAGCAGCCAAGATCTGCTAGCGGAAGAGACCCAGTACTTC.